These 4 T cell receptor beta chains were sequenced from one sample in a study of blood T cell repertoires in COVID-19. Assay: immunoSEQ multiplex PCR; the TCRdb copy retains only in-frame clones and omits some. The table has roughly 240,000 clones, more than 75% seen once. What was sequenced was peripheral blood. These TCRs come from a woman in her sixties or seventies who had recovered from COVID-19.

The rearrangement links TRBV24-1 to TRBJ2-7; possibly TRBD2 for D (7 bases). Germline V lookup: CDR1 KGHDR, CDR2 SFDVKD. The ends were cut back, 7 bases at V and 5 bases at J, with 17 bases in the middle. The CDR3 totals 14 residues. CDR3 in DNA: TGTGCCACCAGCCAACGGGGGGCAACCGACGAGCAGTACTTC. Protein sequence: CATSQRGATDEQYF.

The rearrangement uses TRBV3-1 (or the pseudogene TRBV3-2) and TRBJ1-3, with D possibly TRBD1 on 5 matching bases. CDR1 LGHDT and CDR2 YNNKEL come from the germline V gene (reference sequence). This CDR3 region has 14 residues. Trimming shortened V by 1 base and J by 3 bases, and 7 bases separated the two germline ends. CDR3 amino acids: CASSQGGVGNTIYF. The CDR3 bases are TGTGCCAGCAGCCAAGGGGGGGTTGGAAACACCATATATTTT.

Comments on this clone: A junction boundary mismatches the germline segment, possibly from a read error. This chain connects TRBV10-3 to TRBJ1-3; the match to TRBD1 covers 7 bases. Germline assignment: CDR1 ENHRY and CDR2 SYGVKD. This CDR3 contains 14 residues. CDR3 nucleotide sequence: TGTGCCACCAGTATGGGACAGAACGGAAACACCATATATTTT. Translating gives CATSMGQNGNTIYF.

This chain uses TRBV12-3 or TRBV12-4 with TRBJ2-3; D gene unclear. The CDR3 is made up of 13 amino acids. V lost 2 bases to trimming and J lost 4 bases, with 7 bases between them. The CDR3 is CASSLTVSDTQYF. The CDR3 nucleotides read TGTGCCAGCAGTTTAACGGTCTCAGATACGCAGTATTTT.